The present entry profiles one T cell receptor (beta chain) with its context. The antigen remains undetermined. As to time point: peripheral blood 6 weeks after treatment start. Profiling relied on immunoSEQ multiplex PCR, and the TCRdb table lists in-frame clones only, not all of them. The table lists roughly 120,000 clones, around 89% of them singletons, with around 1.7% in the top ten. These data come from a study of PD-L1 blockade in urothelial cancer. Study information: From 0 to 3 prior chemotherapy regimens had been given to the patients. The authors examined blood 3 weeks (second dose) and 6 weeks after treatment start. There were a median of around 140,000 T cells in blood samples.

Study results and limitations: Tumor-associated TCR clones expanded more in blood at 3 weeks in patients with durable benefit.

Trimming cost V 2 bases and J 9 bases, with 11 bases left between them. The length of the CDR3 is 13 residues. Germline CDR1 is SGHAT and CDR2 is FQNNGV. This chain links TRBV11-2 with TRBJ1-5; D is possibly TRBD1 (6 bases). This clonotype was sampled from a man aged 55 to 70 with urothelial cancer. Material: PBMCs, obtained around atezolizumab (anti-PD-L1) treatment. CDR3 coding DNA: TGTGCCAGCAGCTTAAGGGGGAACACGCCCCAGCATTTT. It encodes CASSLRGNTPQHF.